One sample yielded the 8 T cell receptor beta chains listed below, sequenced in a study of blood T cell repertoires in COVID-19. Generated by immunoSEQ multiplex PCR, the TCRdb table keeps only in-frame clones and is missing some. The sample contains roughly 100,000 clones, approximately 90% of which appear only once. Sequenced sample: peripheral blood. The receptors originated from a woman of 80 years or more with active COVID-19.

This clone was recorded a few times. V and J are TRBV28 and TRBJ2-7; D might be TRBD2 (5 bases). From germline, CDR1 is MDHEN and CDR2 SYDVKM. V lost 1 base, J lost 3 bases, and 10 bases lay in between. CDR3 length: 14 residues. The CDR3 sequence: CASSLYSVYYEQYF. CDR3 nucleotide sequence: TGTGCCAGCAGTTTATATAGCGTATACTACGAGCAGTACTTC.

The chain is built from TRBV11-1 and TRBJ2-3, with 8 bases matching TRBD1. Losses at the gene ends were 5 bases for V and 6 bases for J; bases not matched to a gene: 4. The length of the CDR3 is 13 residues. Germline V lookup: CDR1 SGHAT, CDR2 FQDESV (reference sequence). Here the CDR3 DNA reads TGTGCCAGCAGCCTCCGACAGGGGGATACGCAGTATTTT. Encoded protein: CASSLRQGDTQYF.

The chain has TRBV5-8 and TRBJ1-5; TRBD1 matches 8 bases. Germline V gives CDR1 SGHTS, CDR2 YDEGEE. After removal of 0 bases from V and 6 bases from J, the junction contained 2 bases not matched to a gene. The CDR3 loop spans 14 amino acids. CDR3 residues: CASSLDRGSQPQHF. CDR3 coding DNA: TGTGCCAGCAGCTTGGACAGGGGGTCTCAGCCCCAGCATTTT.

The chain uses TRBV10-3 and TRBJ2-5; 7 bases are shared with TRBD1. CDR1 and CDR2 (germline): ENHRY, SYGVKD. The V and J ends lost 7 bases and 1 base, in that order; junction bases with no gene match: 6. The CDR3 extends over 14 amino acids. As DNA, the CDR3 is TGTGCCATCACGGCAGGGGGTCTCCAAGAGACCCAGTACTTC. It is translated as CAITAGGLQETQYF.

This clone was detected a few times. This chain links TRBV19 with TRBJ2-7, with D tentatively TRBD1 (5 bases). From germline, CDR1 is LNHDA and CDR2 SQIVND (reference sequence). The CDR3 runs 17 residues. The V end lost 1 base, the J end lost 2 bases, and 18 bases lay between the germline ends. The CDR3 DNA reads as TGTGCCAGTAGTATAGCAGGGAAAAGGGCCGTTCCCTACGAGCAGTACTTC. Its protein product is CASSIAGKRAVPYEQYF. Full variable domain (rest looked up from reference TRBV19 and TRBJ2-7): DGGITQSPKYLFRKEGQNVTLSCEQNLNHDAMYWYRQDPGQGLRLIYYSQIVNDFQKGDIAEGYSVSREKKESFPLTVTSAQKNPTAFYLCASSIAGKRAVPYEQYFGPGTRLTVT.

This CDR3 reads CASSVRWDEQFF. CDR3 DNA sequence: TGTGCCAGCAGCGTCAGGTGGGATGAGCAGTTCTTC. The rearrangement uses TRBV9 and TRBJ2-1; D gene unclear. Trimming removed 2 bases from V and 8 bases from J, with 8 bases in between. The CDR3 extends over 12 amino acids. Germline V lookup: CDR1 SGDLS, CDR2 YYNGEE.

This chain joins TRBV24-1 and TRBJ2-1, with 10 nucleotides matching TRBD1. After removal of 1 base from V and 5 bases from J, the junction contained 10 bases not matched to a gene. This CDR3 has 18 residues. The germline V gene has CDR1 KGHDR and CDR2 SFDVKD. DNA for the CDR3: TGTGCCACCAGTGATTTTTGGGGGACAGGGGAGCTAAACAATGAGCAGTTCTTC. This gives the protein CATSDFWGTGELNNEQFF.

The chain has TRBV6-5 and TRBJ2-1; the D gene is possibly TRBD2 (6 bases). Deletions cut 5 bases from V and 9 bases from J, with 17 bases between. CDR3 length: 14 residues. Germline-derived CDR1 and CDR2 are MNHEY and SVGAGI. CDR3 in amino acids: CASSIGELAVEQFF. The CDR3 region has the DNA TGTGCCAGCAGTATTGGGGAACTAGCTGTTGAGCAGTTCTTC.